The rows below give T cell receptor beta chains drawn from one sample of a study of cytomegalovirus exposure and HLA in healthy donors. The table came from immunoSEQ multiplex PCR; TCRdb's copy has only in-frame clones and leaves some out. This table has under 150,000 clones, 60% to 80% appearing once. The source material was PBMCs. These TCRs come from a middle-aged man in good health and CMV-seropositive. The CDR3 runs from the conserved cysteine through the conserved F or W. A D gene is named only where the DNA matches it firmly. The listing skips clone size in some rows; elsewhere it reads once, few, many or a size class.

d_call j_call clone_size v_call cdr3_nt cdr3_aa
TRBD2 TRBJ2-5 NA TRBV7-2 TGTGCCAGCAGACCGGGGGGCGGGAGGCCTCAAGAGACCCAGTACTTC CASRPGGGRPQETQYF
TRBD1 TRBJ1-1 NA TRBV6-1 TGTGCCAGCAGTGAAGTTACACAGGGGTTCCCTGAAGCTTTCTTT CASSEVTQGFPEAFF
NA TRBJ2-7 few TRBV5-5 TGTGCCAGCAGCTTAATTAGCGGCTCCTACGAGCAGTACTTC CASSLISGSYEQYF
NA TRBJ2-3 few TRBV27 TGTGCCAGCAGTCCCGGTGGAGATACGCAGTATTTT CASSPGGDTQYF
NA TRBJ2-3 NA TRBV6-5 TGTGCCAGCAGTGGCGGGCTCGGCACAGATACGCAGTATTTT CASSGGLGTDTQYF
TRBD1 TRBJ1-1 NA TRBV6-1 TGTGCCAGTATTAATTCGGGACAGGGCGGCACTGAAGCTTTCTTT CASINSGQGGTEAFF
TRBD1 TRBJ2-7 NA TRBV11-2 TGTGCCAGCAGTCAGGGGGGACAGGGGGGTTACGAGCAGTACTTC CASSQGGQGGYEQYF
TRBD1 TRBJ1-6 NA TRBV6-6 TGTGCCAGCAGTACCGGACAGGGAGTAAATAATTCACCCCTCCACTTT CASSTGQGVNNSPLHF
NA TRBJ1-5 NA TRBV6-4 TGTGCCAGCAGTGACGCCGGGAATCAGCCCCAGCATTTT CASSDAGNQPQHF
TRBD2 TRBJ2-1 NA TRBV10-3 TGTGCCATCAGTTCTAGCGGGGGGGCCTACAATGAGCAGTTCTTC CAISSSGGAYNEQFF
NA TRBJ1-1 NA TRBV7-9 TGTGCCAGCAGCTTAGTCTGGGACTCTGAAGCTTTCTTT CASSLVWDSEAFF
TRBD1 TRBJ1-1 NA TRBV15 TGTGCCACCAGCAGAGATCGTACGCAGGGGGGATTGCGAAGCACTGAAGCTTTCTTT CATSRDRTQGGLRSTEAFF
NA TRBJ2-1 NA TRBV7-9 TGTTCCAGCAGCTTGGCAAGGGGGAGCTCCTACAATGAGCAGTTCTTC CSSSLARGSSYNEQFF
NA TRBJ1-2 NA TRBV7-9 TGTTTAGCAGGGTCGGTTGGGGGCTACACCTTC CLAGSVGGYTF
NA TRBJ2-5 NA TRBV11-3 TGTGCCAGCCAAGCGGGCGATGGGTTGGAGACCCAGTACTTC CASQAGDGLETQYF
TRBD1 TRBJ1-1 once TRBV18 TGTGCCAGCTCCCGGGACAGGGATGAAGCTTTCTTT CASSRDRDEAFF